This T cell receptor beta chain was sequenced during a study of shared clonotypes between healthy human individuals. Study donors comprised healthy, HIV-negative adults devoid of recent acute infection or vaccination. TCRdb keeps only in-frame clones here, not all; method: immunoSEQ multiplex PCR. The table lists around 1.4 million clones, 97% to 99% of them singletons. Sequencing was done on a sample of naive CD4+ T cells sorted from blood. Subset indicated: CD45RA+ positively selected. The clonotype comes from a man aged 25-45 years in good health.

The CDR3 DNA reads as TGCGCCAGCAGCTTGGCCTTCGGGAACACTGAAGCTTTCTTT. The encoded protein is CASSLAFGNTEAFF. J is TRBJ1-1 and V is TRBV5-1; no definite D call. The CDR3 totals 14 residues. CDR1 is SGHRS, CDR2 YFSETQ, per germline. V lost 0 bases and J 1 base, leaving 7 bases between the germline ends.